A selection of T cell receptor beta chains follows, all from one sample in a study of cytomegalovirus exposure and HLA in healthy donors. Sequencing was performed with immunoSEQ multiplex PCR; in TCRdb, only in-frame clones are kept and a portion is missing. This sample lists approximately 150,000 clones; its ten largest clones have less than 2%. The sequenced material came from PBMCs. These receptors were obtained from a woman aged 40-49 years in good health and CMV-seronegative. Each CDR3 is given with its conserved first and last residue. A D gene is named only where the DNA matches it firmly.

TRBJ1-5 | . | TRBV6-6 | TGTGCCAGCAGTTACGGGCGGGGAAGGAGCAATCAGCCCCAGCATTTT | CASSYGRGRSNQPQHF
TRBJ1-4 | TRBD1 | TRBV9 | TGTGCCAGCAGTTCACAGGGGGCGCGTACTAATGAAAAACTGTTTTTT | CASSSQGARTNEKLFF
TRBJ1-1 | TRBD1 | TRBV7-2 | TGTGCCAGCAGCTTCAGAGACAGGGGGCGCGACATGAACACTGAAGCTTTCTTT | CASSFRDRGRDMNTEAFF
TRBJ1-3 | . | TRBV7-9 | TGTGCCAGCAGCCCAAGGGAGTGGTTATATTTT | CASSPREWLYF
TRBJ1-1 | . | TRBV11-3 | TGTGCCAGCAGCTTAGATGGCAGGGGGAACACTGAAGCTTTCTTT | CASSLDGRGNTEAFF
TRBJ2-2 | TRBD2 | TRBV7-8 | TGTGCCAGCAGCTTACAACTAGCGGGGAACACCGGGGAGCTGTTTTTT | CASSLQLAGNTGELFF
TRBJ2-3 | TRBD2 | TRBV4-3 | TGCGCCAGCAGCCAAGATCTTCCTAGCGGGGGAACAGATACGCAGTATTTT | CASSQDLPSGGTDTQYF
TRBJ1-6 | TRBD1 | TRBV7-9 | TGTGCCAGCAGCGCTGGGACAGGGCTGGGGTTGAATTCACCCCTCCACTTT | CASSAGTGLGLNSPLHF
TRBJ2-1 | TRBD2 | TRBV28 | TGTGCCAGCAGTTTAAGGGGTCTAGCGGGGCCACGGAATGAGCAGTTCTTC | CASSLRGLAGPRNEQFF
TRBJ2-1 | . | TRBV6-1 | TGTGCCAGCAGTGATTCGTACAATGAGCAGTTCTTC | CASSDSYNEQFF
TRBJ1-1 | . | TRBV5-1 | TGCGCCAGCAGCTATACCCGGGACACTGAAGCTTTCTTT | CASSYTRDTEAFF
TRBJ2-5 | TRBD1 | TRBV6-1 | TGTGCCAGCAGTGAGACAGGGGGCACAGAGACCCAGTACTTC | CASSETGGTETQYF
TRBJ1-1 | . | TRBV6-5 | TGTGCCAGCAGTTACTCGATCCAGTTAAACACTGAAGCTTTCTTT | CASSYSIQLNTEAFF
TRBJ1-1 | . | TRBV6-1 | TGTGCCAGCCGTACCTCCGGGGGTAACACTGAAGCTTTCTTT | CASRTSGGNTEAFF
TRBJ2-6 | . | TRBV5-4 | TGTGCCAGCAGGCCGGGACTTGCCGGGGCCAACGTCCTGACTTTC | CASRPGLAGANVLTF
TRBJ1-6 | TRBD1 | TRBV7-2 | TGTGCCAGCAGCCGGGACAGCGCAATTTCACCCCTCCACTTT | CASSRDSAISPLHF
TRBJ2-6 | . | TRBV18 | TGTGCCAGCTCACCCTTCTCTGGGGCCAACGTCCTGACTTTC | CASSPFSGANVLTF
TRBJ1-3 | . | TRBV11-2 | TGTGCCAGCCGACGCAGTTTAGCCTCTGGAAACACCATATATTTT | CASRRSLASGNTIYF
TRBJ1-3 | . | TRBV19 | TGTGCCAGTAGGTCAGGTGTTACTGGAAACACCATATATTTT | CASRSGVTGNTIYF
TRBJ1-1 | . | TRBV9 | TGTGCCAGCAACGAGGGGGTACGGAACACTGAAGCTTTCTTT | CASNEGVRNTEAFF
TRBJ1-5 | TRBD1 | TRBV7-9 | TGTGCCAGCAGCCAACAGACAGGGTTAAGCAATCAGCCCCAGCATTTT | CASSQQTGLSNQPQHF
TRBJ2-3 | . | TRBV18 | TGTGCCAGCTCACCGAGGACAGATACGCAGTATTTT | CASSPRTDTQYF
TRBJ1-5 | . | TRBV28 | TGTGCCAGCAGCCCCGACGGGGAAAATCAGCCCCAGCATTTT | CASSPDGENQPQHF
TRBJ1-3 | . | TRBV11-2 | TGTGCCAGCCTGGCAGATTCTGGAAACACCATATATTTT | CASLADSGNTIYF
TRBJ1-1 | . | TRBV9 | TGTGCCAGCAGCGCCTTGGGGGGGAACACTGAAGCTTTCTTT | CASSALGGNTEAFF
TRBJ1-5 | . | TRBV28 | TGTGCCAGCAGTTTATCTTTCAGGGATCAGCCCCAGCATTTT | CASSLSFRDQPQHF
TRBJ1-5 | . | TRBV18 | TGTGCCAGCTCACCTGGGGGGGTAGGTCAGCCCCAGCATTTT | CASSPGGVGQPQHF
TRBJ1-1 | . | TRBV19 | TGTGCCAGTAGTCTGGGGCCGAACACTGAAGCTTTCTTT | CASSLGPNTEAFF
TRBJ2-2 | TRBD1 | TRBV5-1 | TGCGCCAGCAGCAGAGGGGACAGGACCTACCGGGACACCGGGGAGCTGTTTTTT | CASSRGDRTYRDTGELFF
TRBJ1-4 | TRBD1 | TRBV6-5 | TGTGCCAGCAGTTACGACCAGGGGGCGATAGGTGAAAAACTGTTTTTT | CASSYDQGAIGEKLFF
TRBJ1-2 | . | TRBV4-3 | TGCGCCAGCAGCCAAGTGCAGGCTGGCTATGGCTACACCTTC | CASSQVQAGYGYTF
TRBJ1-1 | . | TRBV5-4 | TGTGCCAGCAGCTTGGCAGTGAACACTGAAGCTTTCTTT | CASSLAVNTEAFF
TRBJ1-2 | . | TRBV18 | TGTGCCAGCTCACCACAGAGTCCGGACTTAGCGAAGGCTGGCTACACCTTC | CASSPQSPDLAKAGYTF
TRBJ2-5 | TRBD2 | TRBV7-2 | TGTGCCAGCAGCTTTGGACTAGCTATAGTCAAGACCCAGTACTTC | CASSFGLAIVKTQYF
TRBJ1-2 | . | TRBV10-3 | TGTGCCATCAGTGAGTCCCAGGGGAAAGAGGCTAACTATGGCTACACCTTC | CAISESQGKEANYGYTF
TRBJ2-3 | . | TRBV6-4 | TGTGCCAGCAGTGACTCGGCAGGTGCCACAGATACGCAGTATTTT | CASSDSAGATDTQYF
TRBJ2-1 | . | TRBV5-1 | TGCGCCAGCAGCCCAGGGGTCATCCTCTACAATGAGCAGTTCTTC | CASSPGVILYNEQFF
TRBJ2-7 | . | TRBV7-8 | TGTGCCAGCAGCTCGCGCCGGGAGCGGGTCTCCTACGAGCAGTACTTC | CASSSRRERVSYEQYF
TRBJ2-7 | TRBD1 | TRBV5-3 | TGTGCCAGCCCACAGGGGCATTTCGACGAGCAGTACTTC | CASPQGHFDEQYF
TRBJ2-7 | . | TRBV2 | TGTGCCAGCCAAGAAGACAGGCCCTACGAGCAGTACTTC | CASQEDRPYEQYF
TRBJ2-5 | . | TRBV28 | TGTGCCAGCAGTTTACTGCAAGAGACCCAGTACTTC | CASSLLQETQYF
TRBJ1-1 | TRBD1 | TRBV6-5 | TGTGCCAGCAGTCTGCAAAAGGGGGCCGTCACTGAAGCTTTCTTT | CASSLQKGAVTEAFF
TRBJ1-5 | . | TRBV11-2 | TGTGCCAGCAGCTTATCGGCAGGGCCAGGGCAGGCCCAGCATTTT | CASSLSAGPGQAQHF
TRBJ2-1 | . | TRBV18 | TGTGCCAGCTCACCACCGTCGTACAATGAGCAGTTCTTC | CASSPPSYNEQFF
TRBJ2-3 | . | TRBV7-9 | TGTGCCAGCAGGCAGACAGAATCGACAGATACGCAGTATTTT | CASRQTESTDTQYF
TRBJ2-5 | . | TRBV4-2 | TGTGCCAGCAGCCTTCCAGACCAAGAGACCCAGTACTTC | CASSLPDQETQYF
TRBJ1-1 | . | TRBV21-1 | TGTGCCAGCAGCAAACGAGGGACAGGGCTAAACACTGAAGCTTTCTTT | CASSKRGTGLNTEAFF
TRBJ2-6 | . | TRBV4-3 | TGCGCCAGCAGCCAATACCTAATCGGGGCCAACGTCCTGACTTTC | CASSQYLIGANVLTF
TRBJ1-5 | . | TRBV4-2 | TGTGCCAGCAGCCAAGCGGGTAATCAGCCCCAGCATTTT | CASSQAGNQPQHF
TRBJ1-5 | TRBD1 | TRBV6-6 | TGTGCCAGCAGTTACGTGCAGGGGGTGGATCAGCCCCAGCATTTT | CASSYVQGVDQPQHF
TRBJ2-7 | TRBD1 | TRBV11-3 | TGTGCCAGCAGCTCGGGACAGGGGACGCAGGATTTC | CASSSGQGTQDF
TRBJ2-3 | . | TRBV21-1 | TGTGCCCTGAACGGAGCGGGGGAGCGGATGGATACGCAGTATTTT | CALNGAGERMDTQYF
TRBJ1-2 | TRBD1 | TRBV28 | TGTGCCAGCAGTGGGTTAGGACAGGGGACCGATCGCGATGGCTACACCTTC | CASSGLGQGTDRDGYTF
TRBJ1-2 | . | TRBV14 | TGTGCCAGCAGCCAAGTTGGCAGGGTCTATGGCTACACCTTC | CASSQVGRVYGYTF
TRBJ1-1 | . | TRBV7-2 | TGTGCCAGCAGCTTACTTCTGGGCGAATGGACTGAAGCTTTCTTT | CASSLLLGEWTEAFF
TRBJ1-2 | . | TRBV18 | TGTGCCAGCTCACCACCGGGAGTCAACTATGGCTACACCTTC | CASSPPGVNYGYTF
TRBJ1-1 | . | TRBV4-2 | TGTGCCAGCAGCCAAGTTCGGACAGACGCTGAAGCTTTCTTT | CASSQVRTDAEAFF